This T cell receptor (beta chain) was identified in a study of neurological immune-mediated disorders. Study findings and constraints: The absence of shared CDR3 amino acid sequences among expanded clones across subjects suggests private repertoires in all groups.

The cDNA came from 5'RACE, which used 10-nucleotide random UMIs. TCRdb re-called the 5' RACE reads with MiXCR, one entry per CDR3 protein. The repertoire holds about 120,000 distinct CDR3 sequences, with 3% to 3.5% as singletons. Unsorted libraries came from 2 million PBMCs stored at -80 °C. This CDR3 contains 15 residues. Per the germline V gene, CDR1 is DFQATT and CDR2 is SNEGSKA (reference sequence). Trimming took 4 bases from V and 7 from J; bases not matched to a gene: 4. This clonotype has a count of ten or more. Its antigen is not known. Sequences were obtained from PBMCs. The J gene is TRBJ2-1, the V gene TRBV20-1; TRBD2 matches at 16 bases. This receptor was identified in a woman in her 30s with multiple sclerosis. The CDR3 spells CSAIKGLAGGNEQFF. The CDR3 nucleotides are TGCAGTGCTATTAAGGGACTAGCGGGAGGGAATGAGCAGTTCTTC.